This T cell receptor beta chain is drawn from a study of shared clonotypes between healthy human individuals (dated by TCRdb to the early 2020s). About the full investigation: A few men and two women, aged 18 to 49 years, made up the cohort. For each donor, CD4 naive and CD4 memory were each run on three plates, CD8 naive on two plates, and CD8 memory on one plate. To estimate repertoire size and how much clonotype sharing occurs between individuals, the study deeply sequenced the blood TCR repertoires of several healthy adults. To increase sequencing depth and limit assay-specific biases, TCR repertoire library preparation and sequencing were carried out by different laboratories using diverse techniques. Each donor's leukapheresis produced roughly between roughly 0.85 and 10 billion PBMCs. Study-level results and caveats: Only blood was sampled, and tissue TCR repertoires likely differ from those in blood. The genetic and exposure-history diversity represented was limited by the small number of donors. Sharing across a few donors was observed for about 5% of naive CD4, under 4% of naive CD8, 2% to 2.5% of memory CD4, and about 0.4% of memory CD8 clonotypes. Compared with non-shared clonotypes, clonotypes shared by all four sorted-subset donors had higher generation probabilities. Based on pairwise subsampling, the degree of clonotype sharing among donors was expected to be affected by sequencing depth. Even with the large sequencing depth, rarefaction of the sorted-subset datasets indicated that sequencing was incomplete. Naive subsets generally had larger estimated clonotype richness than memory subsets did.

The donors were healthy, HIV-negative adults with no recently reported acute infections or vaccinations. Every donor was a Caucasian adult living in Nashville, Tennessee, USA. Magnetic negative selection was used to enrich CD4+ T cells, after which naive cells were positively selected on CD45RA and the negative fraction became the memory subset. Blood was obtained by leukapheresis, after which PBMCs were separated by Ficoll-Histopaque density gradient centrifugation and cryopreserved in liquid nitrogen vapor phase. Analytical flow cytometry was used to check the purity and quantity of every magnetically sorted T cell population. Genomic DNA was isolated from each sorted fraction and quantified by UV absorbance on a Nanodrop 2000c. TCR CDR3 regions were amplified from genomic DNA by multiplex PCR using the deep immunoSEQ assay. Extracted genomic DNA from each cell subset was distributed evenly across all wells of several immunoSEQ 96-well plates, and each plate was treated as a replicate. For sorted subsets, 200 to 250 ng of genomic DNA, equivalent to some 30,000 T cell genomes, went into each replicate PCR. The purified libraries were quantified using a Qubit 3.0 fluorometer, sized with a Bioanalyzer 2100, and then quantified again using the KAPA Library Quantification kit. A separate single-read 150-cycle Illumina NextSeq 550 flow cell was used to sequence each immunoSEQ 96-well plate. In the original analysis: Because the immunoSEQ output held only junctional sequences and lacked quality scores, the filtering could not match the filtering applied to full-length reads. To assign V/J genes and CDR3, sequences were annotated against IMGT germline references using PyIR, a Python wrapper for IgBLAST v1.9. Reads with weak V/J assignments (E-value above 1e-6), missing CDR3, stop codons, out-of-frame junctions, or ambiguous translated residues were removed. V3J clonotypes were defined by identical inferred V gene, J gene, and CDR3 amino acid sequence. Percentage overlap between repertoires was computed as shared unique clonotypes divided by the size of the smaller repertoire. Repertoire richness was assessed with RTK rarefaction, the Chao1 estimator, and Recon v2.1 estimates of unobserved clonotypes. Generation probabilities were computed with OLGA for all TCRbeta clonotypes obtained by the gDNA method from four donors. Not all clones reach the TCRdb copy of this immuneACCESS table, which keeps in-frame sequences only. Checked studies attribute under half of the gap to unresolved V genes and leave the rest unexplained. The V and J calls and clone size are taken from that table; D and trimming were inferred from the DNA. This sample holds millions of clones; over 90% were observed only once. The ten largest clonotypes hold under 0.45% of the sample.

As to this clone: Its antigen target is currently unknown. There are no base qualities to consult, and no much larger clone falls within one base.

The V end gives up 7 bases and the J end 0 bases, leaving 5 bases in the junction not matched to a gene. Via the germline V gene, CDR1 is MNHNS and CDR2 SASEGT. CDR3 length: 15 amino acids, cysteine to phenylalanine. Only CDR3 DNA remains: 45 bases, in frame from the first base. Sequenced: naive CD4+ T cells from PBMCs. The cell subset or site label here, explained by the study, means: CD45RA+ positively selected. The receptor chain draws on TRBV6-1 and TRBJ2-4, with 8 bases matching TRBD1. This receptor was identified in a man aged 18 to 29 in good health. Some clones in this sample may be carry-over from other donors' samples. The nucleotides read TGTGCCAGCATCACAGGGGGGCTAGCCAAAAACATTCAGTACTTC. Its coded protein is CASITGGLAKNIQYF.